The 9 T cell receptor beta chains in this list originate from one sample, sequenced in a study of brain T cells in children with intractable seizures. Profiled with immunoSEQ multiplex PCR; TCRdb holds only in-frame clones, not every one. The sample lists roughly 80,000 clones; around nine tenths were seen once. The sample in question was peripheral blood, obtained at surgery. All receptors come from a girl aged 2-10 years with Rasmussen encephalitis and intractable seizures.

This sequence joins TRBV6-5 and TRBJ1-2; perhaps TRBD1 as D (5 bases). V lost 5 bases and J 0 bases, leaving 13 bases between the germline ends. This CDR3 has 15 amino acids. CDR1 is MNHEY and CDR2 is SVGAGI in the germline V gene. The CDR3 DNA sequence: TGTGCCAGCAGTCTAACGGGGGATACTAACTATGGCTACACCTTC. Translated: CASSLTGDTNYGYTF.

V usage is TRBV6-5 and J usage is TRBJ2-1, with D hard to call. The V end lost 0 bases, the J end lost 2 bases, and 8 bases lay between the germline ends. Germline CDR1 reads MNHEY; CDR2 reads SVGAGI. The CDR3 extends over 15 amino acids. In nucleotides, the CDR3 is TGTGCCAGCAGTTACTCTGGGCTAGCCTACAATGAGCAGTTCTTC. The encoded protein is CASSYSGLAYNEQFF.

V usage is TRBV5-4 and J usage is TRBJ1-6, with D maybe TRBD1 (5 bases). This CDR3 is 14 amino acids long. V gave up 0 bases and J gave up 9 bases, with 10 bases separating them. Germline V gene data show CDR1 as SGHNT and CDR2 as YYREEE (reference sequence). In DNA, the CDR3 is TGTGCCAGCAGCTTGGGGCAGGGCGGTTCACCCCTCCACTTT. As protein: CASSLGQGGSPLHF.

This chain joins TRBV28 and TRBJ1-6, with D possibly being TRBD1 (5 bases). Germline V gives CDR1 MDHEN, CDR2 SYDVKM. The CDR3 contains 17 residues. V gave up 1 base and J gave up 10 bases, with 20 bases separating them. The CDR3 loop reads CASSLSFQVRVRSPLHF. The CDR3 DNA follows: TGTGCCAGCAGTTTATCCTTTCAGGTCAGGGTACGCTCACCCCTCCACTTT.

This CDR3 reads CASSVGDIEQETQYF. The DNA of the CDR3 is TGTGCCAGCAGCGTAGGGGACATAGAACAAGAGACCCAGTACTTC. This chain links TRBV9 with TRBJ2-5; a weak D match, TRBD1 (6 bases). The germline gives CDR1 SGDLS, CDR2 YYNGEE. Trimming shortened V by 0 bases and J by 2 bases, and 11 bases separated the two germline ends. The CDR3 consists of 15 residues.

CDR3 bases: TGCGCCAGCAGCTCCTCTAGCACAGATACGCAGTATTTT. This sequence encodes CASSSSSTDTQYF. This rearrangement joins TRBV5-1 to TRBJ2-3; D gene uncertain. This CDR3 is 13 amino acids long. The ends were cut back, 3 bases at V and 0 bases at J, with 5 bases in the middle. The germline CDR1 and CDR2 sequences are SGHRS and YFSETQ. Full variable domain (missing parts from reference TRBV5-1 and TRBJ2-3): KAGVTQTPRYLIKTRGQQVTLSCSPISGHRSVSWYQQTPGQGLQFLFEYFSETQRNKGNFPGRFSGRQFSNSRSEMNVSTLELGDSALYLCASSSSSTDTQYFGPGTRLTVL.

The V gene is TRBV24-1, the J gene TRBJ1-2, with no clear D. The germline gives CDR1 KGHDR, CDR2 SFDVKD. Trimming took off 3 bases at V and 5 bases at J, with 9 bases between the two ends. The CDR3 has 13 amino acids. CDR3 DNA: TGTGCCACCAGTGATCCTCGTGGGTATGGCTACACCTTC. Translation: CATSDPRGYGYTF.

The chain uses TRBV11-3 and TRBJ1-1; D is undetermined. The V end lost 3 bases, the J end lost 5 bases, and 7 bases lay between the germline ends. The V gene's germline CDR1 is SGHNT and CDR2 YENEEA. The length of the CDR3 is 12 residues. The CDR3 sequence: CASSFQGTEAFF. For the CDR3, the DNA is TGTGCCAGCAGCTTTCAAGGGACTGAAGCTTTCTTT.

This chain links TRBV19 with TRBJ1-5; the D is unclear. V shed 4 bases and J shed 4 bases, with 5 bases lying between them. The CDR3 extends over 12 amino acids. CDR1 is LNHDA and CDR2 is SQIVND in the germline V gene (reference sequence). DNA of the CDR3: TGTGCCAGTAGTAAACCGAATCAGCCCCAGCATTTT. Protein: CASSKPNQPQHF. Based on the CDR3 plus reference TRBV19 and TRBJ1-5, the full variable domain is DGGITQSPKYLFRKEGQNVTLSCEQNLNHDAMYWYRQDPGQGLRLIYYSQIVNDFQKGDIAEGYSVSREKKESFPLTVTSAQKNPTAFYLCASSKPNQPQHFGDGTRLSIL.